What follows is one TCR beta chain and its context. The record originates from a study of cytomegalovirus exposure and HLA in healthy donors. Losses at the gene ends were 6 bases for V and 4 bases for J; bases not matched to a gene: 6. Germline assignment: CDR1 LNHDA and CDR2 SQIVND (reference sequence). CDR3 length: 14 residues. Researchers ran the PCR with 60 Vbeta and 13 Jbeta primers. Profiled with immunoSEQ multiplex PCR; TCRdb holds only in-frame clones, not every one. The data show roughly 120,000 clones, with about 66% seen just once and 1.6% held by the top ten. J is TRBJ2-1 and V is TRBV19, with 7 bases matching TRBD1. The origin of this receptor is a man under 40 in good health and CMV-seropositive. Specimen: PBMCs. The CDR3 DNA follows: TGTGCCAGTAGAACGGACAGGAGTTACAATGAGCAGTTCTTC. Amino acid sequence: CASRTDRSYNEQFF.